These T cell receptor beta chains were read from a single sample in a study of cytotoxic CD8 clonotypes in ibrutinib-treated CLL. TCRdb's table, derived via immunoSEQ multiplex PCR, lists solely in-frame clones and lacks some. The sample yields around 130,000 clones, approximately 81% seen once. The source was PBMCs, collected after 24 months of ibrutinib treatment. These receptors originate from a human donor with chronic lymphocytic leukemia. The CDR3 runs from the conserved cysteine through the conserved F or W. D genes are given only for firm matches. Clone size is given for some rows only: seen once, a few or many times, or a class if the clone is expanded.

. | TRBJ2-5 | 14 | TRBV7-6 | . | CASSLDPPRGTQYF | TGTGCCAGCAGCTTGGATCCTCCACGGGGGACCCAGTACTTC
. | TRBJ1-2 | 12 | TRBV7-9 | . | CASRRDIYGYTF | TGTGCCAGCAGGAGGGACATCTATGGCTACACCTTC
. | TRBJ1-1 | 16 | TRBV5-8 | . | CASSRRGGPRDTEAFF | TGTGCCAGCAGCCGGAGGGGCGGCCCTAGAGACACTGAAGCTTTCTTT
once | TRBJ2-7 | 15 | TRBV12-2 | . | CASRTHMAGGYEQYF | TGTGCAAGTCGGACCCATATGGCAGGGGGCTACGAGCAGTACTTC
. | TRBJ2-1 | 16 | TRBV15 | . | CATSRADLSAGDRQFF | TGTGCCACCAGCAGAGCCGACCTGTCGGCGGGGGACAGACAGTTCTTC
few | TRBJ2-1 | 19 | TRBV7-9 | . | CASSAPKGHTPISYNEQFF | TGTGCCAGCAGCGCTCCAAAAGGCCATACCCCCATCTCCTACAATGAGCAGTTCTTC
. | TRBJ1-1 | 13 | TRBV7-9 | TRBD1 | CASTKGQHTEAFF | TGTGCCAGCACCAAGGGACAGCACACTGAAGCTTTCTTT
. | TRBJ2-2 | 15 | TRBV5-4 | . | CASSVGPLNTGELFF | TGTGCCAGCAGCGTCGGACCCCTCAACACCGGGGAGCTGTTTTTT
. | TRBJ1-4 | 16 | TRBV6-6 | TRBD1 | CASSYRGQTANEKLFF | TGTGCCAGCAGTTACCGGGGACAGACGGCTAATGAAAAACTGTTTTTT
. | TRBJ2-7 | 14 | TRBV27 | TRBD2 | CASSRSGGLYEQYF | TGTGCCAGCAGCCGATCGGGGGGATTGTACGAGCAGTACTTC
. | TRBJ1-6 | 15 | TRBV5-1 | . | CASSFPQGRDSPLHF | TGCGCCAGCAGCTTCCCACAGGGTCGGGATTCACCCCTCCACTTT
. | TRBJ2-3 | 15 | TRBV30 | . | CAWSRATVRADTQYF | TGTGCCTGGAGTCGGGCGACTGTGAGAGCAGATACGCAGTATTTT
. | TRBJ1-1 | 14 | TRBV10-2 | . | CASSESKRNTEAFF | TGCGCCAGCAGTGAGTCGAAGAGGAACACTGAAGCTTTCTTT
. | TRBJ1-5 | 15 | TRBV11-2 | TRBD1 | CASSPGTGGYQPQHF | TGTGCCAGCAGCCCCGGGACAGGCGGCTATCAGCCCCAGCATTTT
. | TRBJ2-1 | 14 | TRBV4-2 | . | CASSQVRGGNEQFF | TGTGCCAGCAGCCAAGTACGAGGGGGGAATGAGCAGTTCTTC
. | TRBJ2-7 | 15 | TRBV7-9 | TRBD1 | CASSFRQGLSYEQYF | TGTGCCAGCAGCTTTCGACAGGGCCTCTCCTACGAGCAGTACTTC
. | TRBJ2-7 | 17 | TRBV28 | . | CASSRTPGAGLSYEQYF | TGTGCCAGCAGCCGCACCCCAGGGGCCGGCCTCTCCTACGAGCAGTACTTC